Listed below are T cell receptor beta chains from one sample, sequenced in a study of CD8 T cells in ankylosing spondylitis. TCRdb reanalysed the 5' RACE reads using MiXCR and keeps one entry per CDR3 protein. The sample consists of 150,000 to 200,000 distinct CDR3 sequences, around 16% of them appearing once. Material for sequencing was blood, either unsorted or a sorted T cell fraction (not recorded which). These receptors were collected from a male donor with ankylosing spondylitis or in good health (not recorded which). Each CDR3 is given with its conserved first and last residue. Fields, in order: V gene, D gene, CDR3 length, J gene, clone size, CDR3 protein, CDR3 DNA. D genes are given only for firm matches. A clone size is listed for some rows: how often the clone was seen (once, few, many), or a class if it is expanded.

v_gene: TRBV28
d_gene: NA
len: 14
j_gene: TRBJ2-1
abundance: many
CDR3aa: CASSSEDTYNEQFF
CDR3nt: TGTGCCAGCAGTTCGGAGGACACCTACAATGAGCAGTTCTTC

v_gene: TRBV7-2
d_gene: TRBD1
len: 14
j_gene: TRBJ1-1
abundance: many
CDR3aa: CASSSQGGNTEAFF
CDR3nt: TGCGCCAGCAGCTCTCAGGGGGGGAACACTGAAGCTTTCTTT

v_gene: TRBV5-1
d_gene: NA
len: 14
j_gene: TRBJ1-5
abundance: many
CDR3aa: CASSPGTTREPQHF
CDR3nt: TGCGCCAGCAGCCCGGGGACAACGAGGGAGCCCCAGCATTTT

v_gene: TRBV24-1
d_gene: NA
len: 14
j_gene: TRBJ2-7
abundance: many
CDR3aa: CATSDSVSTYEQYF
CDR3nt: TGTGCCACCAGTGATTCGGTGTCAACCTACGAGCAGTACTTC

v_gene: TRBV29-1
d_gene: NA
len: 14
j_gene: TRBJ2-2
abundance: NA
CDR3aa: CSVGQAVNTGELFF
CDR3nt: TGCAGCGTTGGACAGGCCGTTAACACCGGGGAGCTGTTTTTT

v_gene: TRBV15
d_gene: TRBD1
len: 17
j_gene: TRBJ1-5
abundance: many
CDR3aa: CATSRASGQGFNQPQHF
CDR3nt: TGTGCCACCAGCAGGGCCTCAGGACAGGGCTTTAATCAGCCCCAGCATTTT

v_gene: TRBV20-1
d_gene: TRBD2
len: 16
j_gene: TRBJ2-1
abundance: many
CDR3aa: CSAGPGTITYTDEQFF
CDR3nt: TGCAGTGCTGGACCCGGGACTATAACATACACGGATGAGCAGTTCTTC

v_gene: TRBV5-1
d_gene: TRBD2
len: 14
j_gene: TRBJ2-3
abundance: NA
CDR3aa: CATTLAGVSDTQYF
CDR3nt: TGCGCCACCACACTAGCGGGAGTCTCAGATACGCAGTATTTT

v_gene: TRBV29-1
d_gene: TRBD2
len: 14
j_gene: TRBJ2-5
abundance: many
CDR3aa: CSTGGSLGSETQYF
CDR3nt: TGCAGCACGGGGGGGTCTCTGGGGTCGGAGACCCAGTACTTC

v_gene: TRBV28
d_gene: NA
len: 16
j_gene: TRBJ2-1
abundance: many
CDR3aa: CASSFNSGSSYNEQFF
CDR3nt: TGTGCCAGCAGTTTCAATAGCGGTAGCTCCTACAATGAGCAGTTCTTC

v_gene: TRBV19
d_gene: NA
len: 16
j_gene: TRBJ1-2
abundance: few
CDR3aa: CASSSLGTPANYGYTF
CDR3nt: TGTGCCAGTAGTAGCCTCGGGACCCCAGCTAACTATGGCTACACCTTC

v_gene: TRBV13
d_gene: NA
len: 14
j_gene: TRBJ1-5
abundance: few
CDR3aa: CASSESGGRQPQHF
CDR3nt: TGTGCCAGCAGCGAATCGGGGGGCCGTCAGCCCCAGCATTTT

v_gene: TRBV7-2
d_gene: TRBD2
len: 18
j_gene: TRBJ2-5
abundance: NA
CDR3aa: CASSTSTSGRAILETQYF
CDR3nt: TGTGCCAGCAGCACCTCGACTAGCGGGAGGGCCATTTTGGAGACCCAGTACTTC

v_gene: TRBV27
d_gene: NA
len: 13
j_gene: TRBJ2-2
abundance: many
CDR3aa: CASSFGGPGELFF
CDR3nt: TGTGCCAGCAGTTTCGGGGGCCCCGGGGAGCTGTTTTTT

v_gene: TRBV19
d_gene: NA
len: 13
j_gene: TRBJ2-5
abundance: NA
CDR3aa: CASRLESQETQYF
CDR3nt: TGTGCCAGTCGTCTAGAGTCTCAAGAGACCCAGTACTTC

v_gene: TRBV28
d_gene: NA
len: 14
j_gene: TRBJ2-2
abundance: NA
CDR3aa: CASSQQGYTGELFF
CDR3nt: TGTGCCAGCAGTCAGCAGGGGTACACCGGGGAGCTGTTTTTT

v_gene: TRBV29-1
d_gene: NA
len: 12
j_gene: TRBJ2-3
abundance: many
CDR3aa: CSVEGLSDTQYF
CDR3nt: TGCAGCGTTGAAGGATTATCAGATACGCAGTATTTT

v_gene: TRBV24-1
d_gene: TRBD1
len: 18
j_gene: TRBJ1-5
abundance: NA
CDR3aa: CATSDPGTGFYSNQPQHF
CDR3nt: TGTGCCACCAGTGATCCCGGGACAGGGTTTTATAGCAATCAGCCCCAGCATTTT

v_gene: TRBV6-5
d_gene: NA
len: 14
j_gene: TRBJ1-1
abundance: NA
CDR3aa: CASWGPTGNTEAFF
CDR3nt: TGTGCCAGCTGGGGACCCACGGGGAACACTGAAGCTTTCTTT

v_gene: TRBV5-1
d_gene: NA
len: 16
j_gene: TRBJ1-3
abundance: many
CDR3aa: CASSPRDGASGNTIYF
CDR3nt: TGCGCCAGCAGTCCCAGGGACGGGGCGTCTGGAAACACCATATATTTT

v_gene: TRBV5-5
d_gene: NA
len: 14
j_gene: TRBJ2-2
abundance: NA
CDR3aa: CASLAREVSGELFF
CDR3nt: TGTGCCAGCCTTGCCAGGGAAGTCAGCGGGGAGCTGTTTTTT

v_gene: TRBV23-1
d_gene: NA
len: 20
j_gene: TRBJ2-4
abundance: few
CDR3aa: CASQRGPPQTFPGAKNIQYF
CDR3nt: TGCGCCAGCCAACGAGGGCCCCCGCAGACATTCCCCGGGGCCAAAAACATTCAGTACTTC

v_gene: TRBV7-7
d_gene: TRBD2
len: 14
j_gene: TRBJ2-2
abundance: NA
CDR3aa: CATMAGGALGELFF
CDR3nt: TGTGCCACCATGGCGGGAGGGGCCCTCGGGGAGCTGTTTTTT

v_gene: TRBV5-4
d_gene: TRBD1
len: 15
j_gene: TRBJ1-4
abundance: many
CDR3aa: CASSPQGADREKLFF
CDR3nt: TGTGCCAGCAGCCCACAGGGGGCGGATCGGGAAAAACTGTTTTTT

v_gene: TRBV20-1
d_gene: NA
len: 14
j_gene: TRBJ2-1
abundance: many
CDR3aa: CSARSLSSYNEQFF
CDR3nt: TGCAGTGCCAGATCTTTGAGCTCCTACAATGAGCAGTTCTTC

v_gene: TRBV5-1
d_gene: NA
len: 14
j_gene: TRBJ2-1
abundance: few
CDR3aa: CASSPDSYFNEQFF
CDR3nt: TGCGCCAGCAGCCCGGACTCCTACTTCAATGAGCAGTTCTTC

v_gene: TRBV5-1
d_gene: NA
len: 17
j_gene: TRBJ2-2
abundance: NA
CDR3aa: CASSLAVTARNTGELFF
CDR3nt: TGCGCCAGCAGCTTGGCCGTCACAGCTAGGAACACCGGGGAGCTGTTTTTT